Following are 4 T cell receptor beta chains from one sample sequenced in a study of blood T cell repertoires in COVID-19. Assay used: immunoSEQ multiplex PCR; TCRdb lists only in-frame clones, some missing. Of under 150,000 clones in the sample, 90% are singletons; the top ten hold 4% to 5%. The source material was peripheral blood. Every receptor here comes from a man in his 60s with COVID-19, enrolled during active disease.

The J gene is TRBJ1-5, the V gene TRBV2, with D unresolved. Germline V gene data show CDR1 as SNHLY and CDR2 as FYNNEI. V lost 3 bases, J lost 6 bases, and 9 bases lay in between. This CDR3 has 13 amino acids. The CDR3 loop reads CASSEGSGQPQHF. CDR3 coding DNA: TGTGCCAGCAGTGAGGGGAGTGGTCAGCCCCAGCATTTT.

The chain couples TRBV7-9 to TRBJ2-1, with a possible D match to TRBD2 (6 bases). Germline loops: CDR1 SEHNR, CDR2 FQNEAQ (reference sequence). CDR3 size: 18 residues. Trimming took 4 bases from V and 0 from J, leaving 19 bases between them. As DNA, the CDR3 is TGTGCCAGCAGCTCGACCCCCCTAGCGCACAGCTCCTACAATGAGCAGTTCTTC. Its translation: CASSSTPLAHSSYNEQFF.

V and J are TRBV6-6 and TRBJ2-1, with 8 bases matching TRBD2. J was trimmed by 8 bases and V by 6 bases; bases with no gene match: 6. CDR3 size: 13 residues. CDR1 and CDR2 (germline): MNHNY, SVGAGI (reference sequence). For the CDR3, the DNA is TGTGCCAGCAGGTCGGGAGGGAGTGATGAGCAGTTCTTC. Protein: CASRSGGSDEQFF.

The V call is TRBV28, the J call TRBJ1-5; a possible D gene is TRBD1 (5 bases). Trimming cost V 8 bases and J 2 bases, with 19 bases left between them. The CDR3 consists of 16 residues. Looked up from germline, CDR1 is MDHEN and CDR2 is SYDVKM. Written as DNA, the CDR3 is TGTGCCAGCCTCGGAAGGGGCGTGCTTGGCAATCAGCCCCAGCATTTT. This sequence encodes CASLGRGVLGNQPQHF.